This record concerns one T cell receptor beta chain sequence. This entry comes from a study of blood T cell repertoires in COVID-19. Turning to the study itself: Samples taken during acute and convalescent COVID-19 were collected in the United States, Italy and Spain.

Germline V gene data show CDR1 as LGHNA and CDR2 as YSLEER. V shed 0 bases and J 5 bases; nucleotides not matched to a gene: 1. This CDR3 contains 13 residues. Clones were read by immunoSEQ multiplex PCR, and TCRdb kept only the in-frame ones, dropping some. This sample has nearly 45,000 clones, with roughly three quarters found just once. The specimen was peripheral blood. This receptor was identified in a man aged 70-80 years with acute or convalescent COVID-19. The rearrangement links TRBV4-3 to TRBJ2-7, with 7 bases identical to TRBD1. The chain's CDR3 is CASSQETGNEQYF. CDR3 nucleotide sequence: TGCGCCAGCAGCCAAGAGACAGGGAACGAGCAGTACTTC.